This is a list of T cell receptor beta chains from one sample in a study of blood T cell repertoires in COVID-19. Data came from immunoSEQ multiplex PCR; TCRdb stores just in-frame clones and leaves some out. The data contain roughly 280,000 clones, approximately 85% of them singletons. Sequenced: peripheral blood. The receptors here all came from a woman aged 70-85 years with acute or convalescent COVID-19. Both conserved end residues are part of each CDR3. D genes are given only for firm matches. Clone size is stated in some rows and not others, as once, few, many or a class when expanded.

TRBV9	-	TRBD1	TRBJ1-1	CASSGSGGTAFF	TGTGCCAGCAGCGGATCAGGGGGCACAGCTTTCTTT
TRBV6-1	-	TRBD1	TRBJ2-7	CASSDRGQATYEQYF	TGTGCCAGCAGTGATCGGGGACAGGCAACCTACGAGCAGTACTTC
TRBV19	-	-	TRBJ1-2	CASSHAQDPYYTF	TGTGCCAGTAGCCATGCACAGGACCCCTACTACACCTTC
TRBV12-5	-	TRBD1	TRBJ1-2	CASGLVPAGGSGYTF	TGTGCTAGTGGTTTGGTTCCGGCAGGGGGTAGTGGCTACACCTTC
TRBV3-1/TRBV3-2	-	-	TRBJ1-1	CASNPGLPNTEAFF	TGTGCCAGCAACCCTGGACTCCCGAACACTGAAGCTTTCTTT
TRBV3-1/TRBV3-2	-	TRBD1	TRBJ1-2	CASSHEGGHGYTF	TGTGCCAGCAGCCACGAAGGGGGCCATGGCTACACCTTC
TRBV1	-	-	TRBJ1-1	CTSSQDRVEAFF	TGCACCAGCAGCCAAGACAGGGTAGAAGCTTTCTTT
TRBV5-5	once	-	TRBJ1-2	CASSSKTTGLANYGYTF	TGTGCCAGCAGCTCAAAAACGACAGGCTTAGCTAACTATGGCTACACCTTC
TRBV4-1	-	-	TRBJ1-6	CASSQGEGTSNSPLHF	TGCGCCAGCAGCCAAGGGGAGGGGACAAGTAATTCACCCCTCCACTTT
TRBV7-9	-	-	TRBJ1-2	CASSLDARGAGYTF	TGTGCCAGCAGCTTAGATGCACGCGGGGCTGGCTACACCTTC
TRBV7-8	-	TRBD1	TRBJ1-1	CASSLRDRTFGEAFF	TGTGCCAGCAGCCTCCGGGACAGGACATTTGGTGAAGCTTTCTTT
TRBV5-4	-	TRBD1	TRBJ1-6	CASSSQGVESLHF	TGTGCCAGCAGTTCACAGGGGGTAGAATCCCTCCACTTT
TRBV5-1	-	-	TRBJ1-3	CASSRQGIGGNTIYF	TGCGCCAGCAGCCGCCAGGGTATCGGTGGAAACACCATATATTTT
TRBV19	-	-	TRBJ1-4	CASTFQGGEKLFF	TGTGCCAGTACGTTCCAGGGCGGCGAAAAACTGTTTTTT
TRBV5-1	-	TRBD1	TRBJ1-3	CASSLPDRVGNTIYF	TGCGCCAGCAGCTTGCCTGACAGGGTTGGAAACACCATATATTTT
TRBV18	-	-	TRBJ2-7	CASSPKVPTDEQYF	TGTGCCAGCTCACCTAAAGTCCCTACGGACGAGCAGTACTTC
TRBV29-1	once	TRBD2	TRBJ2-7	CSVWGGSEQYF	TGCAGCGTTTGGGGGGGTAGCGAGCAGTACTTC
TRBV6-6	-	-	TRBJ1-5	CASSTGSSGQPQHF	TGTGCCAGCAGTACCGGAAGCTCCGGGCAGCCCCAGCATTTT
TRBV30	few	-	TRBJ1-1	CAWRVGANTEAFF	TGTGCCTGGAGGGTCGGAGCGAACACTGAAGCTTTCTTT
TRBV5-1	-	TRBD2	TRBJ2-7	CASSLSSQRGVYEQYF	TGCGCCAGCAGCTTGTCATCCCAGCGGGGGGTCTACGAGCAGTACTTC
TRBV5-4	-	-	TRBJ2-1	CASSPTVNSYNEQFF	TGTGCCAGCAGCCCAACTGTGAACTCCTACAATGAGCAGTTCTTC
TRBV5-1	many	TRBD1	TRBJ2-7	CASSTGQGAYEQYF	TGCGCCAGCAGCACTGGACAGGGGGCCTACGAGCAGTACTTC
TRBV4-1	-	TRBD1	TRBJ2-7	CASSRRTGDYEQYF	TGCGCCAGCAGCCGCCGGACAGGGGACTACGAGCAGTACTTC
TRBV5-1	-	TRBD2	TRBJ2-3	CASSLPGAGPTDTQYF	TGCGCCAGCAGCCTCCCTGGAGCGGGGCCCACAGATACGCAGTATTTT
TRBV5-1	-	-	TRBJ1-1	CASSLSIWAGNTEAFF	TGCGCCAGCAGCTTGTCTATCTGGGCGGGGAACACTGAAGCTTTCTTT
TRBV4-2	-	TRBD1	TRBJ1-5	CASSPGTGGNQPQHF	TGTGCCAGCAGCCCCGGGACAGGGGGGAATCAGCCCCAGCATTTT
TRBV9	-	TRBD1	TRBJ1-1	CASSGRTGGWDTEAFF	TGTGCCAGCAGCGGACGGACAGGGGGTTGGGACACTGAAGCTTTCTTT
TRBV14	-	-	TRBJ2-2	CASRRQGGTGELFF	TGTGCCAGCAGAAGGCAGGGAGGCACCGGGGAGCTGTTTTTT
TRBV2	-	TRBD2	TRBJ2-7	CAQVGGVGSYEQYF	TGTGCCCAAGTGGGGGGGGTCGGGTCCTACGAGCAGTACTTC
TRBV5-1	-	-	TRBJ2-5	CASSLDAAGAKETQYF	TGCGCCAGCAGCTTGGACGCGGCGGGGGCGAAAGAGACCCAGTACTTC
TRBV3-1/TRBV3-2	-	-	TRBJ2-1	CASSQASVEQFF	TGTGCCAGCAGCCAGGCTAGCGTTGAGCAGTTCTTC
TRBV3-1/TRBV3-2	-	TRBD1	TRBJ1-1	CASSQTRQGKAFF	TGTGCCAGCAGCCAAACTCGACAGGGGAAAGCTTTCTTT
TRBV6-5	once	-	TRBJ1-4	CASSPPGGNEKLFF	TGTGCCAGCAGCCCCCCGGGGGGGAATGAAAAACTGTTTTTT
TRBV3-1/TRBV3-2	-	-	TRBJ2-7	CASSQSSYEQYF	TGTGCCAGCAGCCAGTCTTCCTACGAGCAGTACTTC
TRBV10-1	few	-	TRBJ1-1	CASSLQRNTEAFF	TGCGCCAGCAGCCTACAGAGAAACACTGAAGCTTTCTTT
TRBV3-1/TRBV3-2	-	-	TRBJ1-1	CASSQHSGEVEAFF	TGTGCCAGCAGCCAGCACTCGGGTGAGGTTGAAGCTTTCTTT
TRBV7-9	-	-	TRBJ2-1	CASSLAGGGPYNEQFF	TGTGCCAGCAGCTTAGCAGGTGGGGGCCCCTACAATGAGCAGTTCTTC
TRBV6-5	-	TRBD1	TRBJ2-7	CASRGQSNEQYF	TGTGCCAGCAGGGGACAGTCGAACGAGCAGTACTTC
TRBV19	once	TRBD1	TRBJ1-4	CASSIIGQGNEKLFF	TGTGCCAGTAGTATAATTGGACAGGGGAATGAAAAACTGTTTTTT
TRBV30	-	-	TRBJ1-1	CAWSTTGQNEAFF	TGTGCCTGGAGTACCACCGGACAGAACGAAGCTTTCTTT
TRBV11-3	-	-	TRBJ2-3	CASSLEAGPGDTQYF	TGTGCCAGCAGCTTAGAAGCGGGCCCCGGGGATACGCAGTATTTT
TRBV24-1	-	-	TRBJ2-5	CATSDTSAGTPGETQYF	TGTGCCACCAGTGATACTTCTGCGGGGACTCCCGGGGAGACCCAGTACTTC
TRBV7-9	few	TRBD2	TRBJ2-1	CASSLKSGGANEQFF	TGTGCCAGCAGCTTAAAAAGCGGGGGGGCCAATGAGCAGTTCTTC
TRBV30	few	TRBD1	TRBJ2-7	CAWDPRQGRQYF	TGTGCCTGGGATCCCCGACAGGGGAGGCAGTACTTC